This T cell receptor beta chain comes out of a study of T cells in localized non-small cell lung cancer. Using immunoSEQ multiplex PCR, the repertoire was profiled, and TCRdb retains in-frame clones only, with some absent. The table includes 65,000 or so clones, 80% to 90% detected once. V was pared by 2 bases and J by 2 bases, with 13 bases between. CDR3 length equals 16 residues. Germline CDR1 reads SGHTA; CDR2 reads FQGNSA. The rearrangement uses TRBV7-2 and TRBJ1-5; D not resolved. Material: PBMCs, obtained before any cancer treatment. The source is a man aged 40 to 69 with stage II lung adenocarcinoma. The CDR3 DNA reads TGTGCCAGCAGCTTAAGCCGCGGGAACGGCAATCAGCCCCAGCATTTT. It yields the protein CASSLSRGNGNQPQHF.